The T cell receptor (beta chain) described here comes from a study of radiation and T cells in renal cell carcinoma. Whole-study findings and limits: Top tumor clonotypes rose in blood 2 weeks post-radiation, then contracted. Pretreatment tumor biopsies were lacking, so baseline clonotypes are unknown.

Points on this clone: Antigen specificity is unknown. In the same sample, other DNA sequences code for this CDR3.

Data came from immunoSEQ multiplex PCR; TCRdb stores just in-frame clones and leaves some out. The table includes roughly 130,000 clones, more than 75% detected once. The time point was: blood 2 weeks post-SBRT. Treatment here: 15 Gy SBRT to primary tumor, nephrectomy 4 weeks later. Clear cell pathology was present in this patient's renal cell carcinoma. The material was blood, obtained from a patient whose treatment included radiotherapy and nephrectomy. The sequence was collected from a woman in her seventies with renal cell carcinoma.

This chain's CDR3 is CSWGGSYEQYF. CDR3 sequence (DNA): TGCAGTTGGGGGGGCTCCTACGAGCAGTACTTC. This chain links TRBV20-1 with TRBJ2-7; 7 bases map to TRBD2. Trimming took 8 bases from V and 0 from J; bases not matched to a gene: 1. This CDR3 is built from 11 residues. Germline values: CDR1 DFQATT, CDR2 SNEGSKA (reference sequence).